Below, 13 T cell receptor beta chains from the same sample are listed, as sequenced in a study of control samples from healthy donors and cancer patients. The table came from immunoSEQ multiplex PCR; TCRdb's copy has only in-frame clones and leaves some out. The sample contains roughly 120,000 clones, 80% to 90% of which appear only once. The specimen was PBMCs. The receptor set was obtained from a woman between 45 and 60 years old with colorectal cancer.

Here the CDR3 reads CASSIWKANTEAFF. CDR3 DNA: TGTGCCAGTAGTATTTGGAAAGCTAACACTGAAGCTTTCTTT. The chain uses TRBV19 and TRBJ1-1; no definite D call. Germline loops: CDR1 LNHDA, CDR2 SQIVND (reference sequence). CDR3 length: 14 amino acids. V was trimmed by 3 bases and J by 2 bases, leaving 10 bases between them.

This chain joins TRBV2 and TRBJ2-5; D gene unclear. This CDR3 contains 16 residues. Germline values: CDR1 SNHLY, CDR2 FYNNEI. V lost 6 bases and J lost 7, with 24 bases in between. The CDR3 here is CASSRSQSGPSVTQYF. CDR3 nucleotide sequence: TGTGCCAGCAGCAGGTCCCAGAGTGGCCCATCGGTGACCCAGTACTTC.

The CDR3 reads CASSQFDVPRPYEQYF. The CDR3 nucleotides read TGCGCCAGCAGCCAATTCGACGTGCCACGACCCTACGAGCAGTACTTC. V and J are TRBV4-1 and TRBJ2-7; the D is unclear. Trimming took off 2 bases at V and 2 bases at J, with 16 bases between the two ends. The CDR3 is 16 amino acids. Germline V lookup: CDR1 MGHRA, CDR2 YSYEKL.

As DNA, the CDR3 is TGCAGCGTTGATCCCGTCTCCACCGGGGAGCTGTTTTTT. Its protein product is CSVDPVSTGELFF. This chain joins TRBV29-1 and TRBJ2-2; D not resolved. The CDR3 is made up of 13 amino acids. V was cut by 3 bases and J by 4 bases, with 9 bases left in between. CDR1 is SQVTM and CDR2 is ANQGSEA in the germline V gene.

The J gene is TRBJ2-2, the V gene TRBV5-1, with D perhaps matching TRBD1 (6 bases). CDR3 size: 16 residues. V was trimmed by 4 bases and J by 4 bases, leaving 17 bases between them. The germline V gene has CDR1 SGHRS and CDR2 YFSETQ. The chain's CDR3 is CASSPDGQSGTGELFF. The CDR3 region has the DNA TGCGCCAGCAGCCCGGACGGACAGTCGGGCACCGGGGAGCTGTTTTTT.

V gene TRBV5-1 combines with J gene TRBJ2-6; D remains ambiguous. The CDR3 length is 16 residues. V was clipped by 0 bases and J by 1 base, with 8 bases between them. Per germline, CDR1 SGHRS and CDR2 YFSETQ. The CDR3 DNA sequence: TGCGCCAGCAGCTTGGTTGGGGTATCTGGGGCCAACGTCCTGACTTTC. Its protein product is CASSLVGVSGANVLTF.

The chain joins TRBV6-6 to TRBJ1-2, with D possibly being TRBD1 (5 bases). Germline-derived CDR1 and CDR2 are MNHNY and SVGAGI (reference sequence). Trimming left V 6 bases short and J 8 bases short, with 16 bases between. The CDR3 extends over 13 amino acids. The CDR3 sequence is CASRESRTRGYTF. DNA of the CDR3: TGTGCCAGCAGAGAATCCAGGACACGCGGCTACACCTTC.

This clone came up a few times. CDR3 protein: CASSSTGDLSPLHF. In nucleotides, the CDR3 is TGTGCCAGCAGCTCGACAGGGGATCTTTCACCCCTCCACTTT. The rearrangement uses TRBV7-9 and TRBJ1-6; 8 bases are a match to TRBD1. This CDR3 is 14 amino acids long. Germline trimming cut 4 bases from V and 9 bases from J; bases unmatched to any gene: 5. The germline V gene has CDR1 SEHNR and CDR2 FQNEAQ (reference sequence).

V is TRBV5-1 and J is TRBJ2-2; no reliable D call. The CDR3 runs to 15 residues. V was trimmed by 0 bases and J by 7 bases, leaving 13 bases between them. In germline, CDR1 is SGHRS, CDR2 YFSETQ. The CDR3 region is CASSLDAVSDGELFF. DNA for the CDR3: TGCGCCAGCAGCTTGGACGCAGTTTCGGACGGGGAGCTGTTTTTT.

This rearrangement joins TRBV11-2 to TRBJ2-7; 8 nucleotides agree with TRBD1. Germline V gives CDR1 SGHAT, CDR2 FQNNGV. V gave up 3 bases and J gave up 6 bases; unmatched junction bases: 1. The CDR3 covers 12 residues. CDR3 sequence (DNA): TGTGCCAGCAGCTTGCAGGGGGCCGAGCAGTACTTC. It yields the protein CASSLQGAEQYF.

The J gene is TRBJ2-7, the V gene TRBV16; weak D call: TRBD2 (7 bases). This CDR3 is 16 amino acids long. Germline values: CDR1 KGHSY, CDR2 FQNENV. Trimming pared 4 bases from V and 1 base from J, leaving 17 bases between. The CDR3 sequence: CASSRGGGRASYEQYF. The CDR3 coding sequence is TGTGCCAGCAGCCGGGGGGGCGGGAGAGCATCCTACGAGCAGTACTTC.

The chain is built from TRBV28 and TRBJ2-5, with D possibly being TRBD2 (6 bases). There are 13 residues in the CDR3. V lost 6 bases and J lost 5, with 13 bases in between. Germline values: CDR1 MDHEN, CDR2 SYDVKM. DNA for the CDR3: TGTGCCAGCAGGCTAGCGTCCACGGAGACCCAGTACTTC. It codes for CASRLASTETQYF. Full variable domain (remainder filled in from reference TRBV28 and TRBJ2-5): DVKVTQSSRYLVKRTGEKVFLECVQDMDHENMFWYRQDPGLGLRLIYFSYDVKMKEKGDIPEGYSVSREKKERFSLILESASTNQTSMYLCASRLASTETQYFGPGTRLLVL.

V and J are TRBV28 and TRBJ2-1; TRBD2 agrees at 10 bases. Per the germline V gene, CDR1 is MDHEN and CDR2 is SYDVKM. V was clipped by 3 bases and J by 2 bases; unmatched bases: 1. This CDR3 has 15 amino acids. The CDR3 spells CASSFSGRTYNEQFF. DNA for the CDR3: TGTGCCAGCAGTTTTAGCGGGAGGACCTACAATGAGCAGTTCTTC.